This is a list of T cell receptor beta chains from one sample in a study of siplizumab effects on memory and regulatory T cells. Only in-frame clones appear in the TCRdb table, and some are missing; sequencing was by immunoSEQ multiplex PCR. The repertoire has 6,000 or so clones, just over 35% of them found once; the top ten carry roughly 15%. Their specific antigens are unknown. Specimen: CFSE-low (dividing) CD8+ T cells sorted from an allogeneic mixed lymphocyte reaction. The source of these receptors is a human donor in good health; the cells came from an allogeneic mixed lymphocyte reaction. Both conserved end residues are part of each CDR3. D genes are given only for firm matches. Where a row states a size, it is once, few, many or the class of an expanded clone; other rows omit it.

length	D	V	J	size	DNA	CDR3
12	.	TRBV5-4	TRBJ2-7	.	TGTGCCAGCAGCTTGGCCGTAACGGAGCAGTACTTC	CASSLAVTEQYF
13	.	TRBV9	TRBJ2-7	once	TGTGCCAGCAGCGTAGGCCCGACCTACGAGCAGTACTTC	CASSVGPTYEQYF
15	TRBD1	TRBV2	TRBJ2-1	few	TGTGCCAGCAAACTTTGGACAGGGAGAAACAATGAGCAGTTCTTC	CASKLWTGRNNEQFF
15	.	TRBV19	TRBJ2-1	medium-sized	TGTGCCAGTAGGTCAGGGGTAATCTCCTACAATGAGCAGTTCTTC	CASRSGVISYNEQFF
15	TRBD2	TRBV30	TRBJ2-1	few	TGTGCCTGGGAACCCGGGACTAGCGTGTACAATGAGCAGTTCTTC	CAWEPGTSVYNEQFF
12	.	TRBV7-3	TRBJ1-4	few	TGTGCCAGCAGCTTGGGGAATGAGGGACTGTTTTTT	CASSLGNEGLFF
12	.	TRBV27	TRBJ2-5	.	TGTGCCAGCAGTTTATTAGGGGGGACCCAGTACTTC	CASSLLGGTQYF
11	.	TRBV30	TRBJ1-1	medium-sized	TGTGCCGGGGACGGTAACACTGAAGCTTTCTTT	CAGDGNTEAFF
12	.	TRBV7-9	TRBJ1-1	medium-sized	TGTGCCAGCAGCCAATACGGGGCGGGGGCTTTCTTT	CASSQYGAGAFF
13	.	TRBV25-1	TRBJ1-2	.	TGTGCCAGCAGTACTGGGACCTACTATGGCTACACCTTC	CASSTGTYYGYTF
14	TRBD2	TRBV6-5	TRBJ2-3	.	TGTGCCAGCGGGACTCTAGCGGGAACAGATACGCAGTATTTT	CASGTLAGTDTQYF
14	TRBD1	TRBV5-6	TRBJ2-7	.	TGTGCCAGCAGCTGGCGGACAGGGATGGGGGAGCAGTACTTC	CASSWRTGMGEQYF
15	TRBD2	TRBV11-3	TRBJ2-1	.	TGTGCCACTCAGGCGGGGACTAGCGCCGACAATGAGCAGTTCTTC	CATQAGTSADNEQFF
16	.	TRBV9	TRBJ2-3	.	TGTGCCAGCAGCACTCGGACTACCACCAGCACAGATACGCAGTATTTT	CASSTRTTTSTDTQYF
14	.	TRBV30	TRBJ2-1	medium-sized	TGTGCCTGGACCCCTGACTCAGACGCCACGCGGCAGTTCTTC	CAWTPDSDATRQFF
16	TRBD2	TRBV25-1	TRBJ2-5	medium-sized	TGTGCCAGCAGTGACCCCAGGGACTATCGGCAGGAGACCCAGTACTTC	CASSDPRDYRQETQYF
14	.	TRBV15	TRBJ2-7	large	TGTGCCACCAGCATCACAGGAGGCTCCTACGAGCAGTACTTC	CATSITGGSYEQYF
12	.	TRBV27	TRBJ2-7	.	TGTGCCAGCATCCCAAGCTCCTACGAGCAGTACTTC	CASIPSSYEQYF
14	.	TRBV6-5	TRBJ1-4	few	TGTGCCAGCAGTTATATCGGGGGGAGTGAAAAACTGTTTTTT	CASSYIGGSEKLFF
16	.	TRBV7-3	TRBJ2-2	few	TGTGCCAGCCACAAGGTCGGACAGACTAACACCGGGGAGCTGTTTTTT	CASHKVGQTNTGELFF
13	.	TRBV30	TRBJ1-4	.	TGTGCCTGGAGTGAATCGGGGACGTCCGAACTGTTTTTT	CAWSESGTSELFF
18	.	TRBV9	TRBJ1-2	few	TGTGCCAGCAGCGCCTCACCCCGAGGAAGGGCCGGAATCTATGGCTACACCTTC	CASSASPRGRAGIYGYTF
15	TRBD1	TRBV16	TRBJ2-7	medium-sized	TGTGCCAGCAGCTTTTCTGTGACAGGGGCCTACGAGCAGTACTTC	CASSFSVTGAYEQYF
14	.	TRBV4-1	TRBJ2-4	.	TGCGCCAGCAGCCAAGCGGCAGGGCGGAACATTCAGTACTTC	CASSQAAGRNIQYF
14	.	TRBV28	TRBJ1-5	.	TGTGCCAGCAGTTTGTTTCTGTATGGGCAGCCCCAGCATTTT	CASSLFLYGQPQHF
18	.	TRBV7-3	TRBJ2-1	.	TGTGCCAGCAGCTCTAATCCGGGGATGGAGGGCCCCGGGGGTGAGCAGTTCTTC	CASSSNPGMEGPGGEQFF
16	.	TRBV21-1	TRBJ2-2	.	TGTGCCAGCAGCAAAGAACATCGGGGAAGGACCGGGGAGCTGTTTTTT	CASSKEHRGRTGELFF
14	.	TRBV15	TRBJ2-3	.	TGTGCCACCAGCAGAGACGGGGGCACAGATACGCAGTATTTT	CATSRDGGTDTQYF
14	.	TRBV7-9	TRBJ2-7	.	TGTGCCAGCAGCAAACTCGGGACAAACTACGAGCAGTACTTC	CASSKLGTNYEQYF
16	.	TRBV4-2	TRBJ1-5	medium-sized	TGTGCCAGCAGCCAAGACGTCCCTGGGGGCAATCAGCCCCAGCATTTT	CASSQDVPGGNQPQHF
14	.	TRBV7-9	TRBJ2-5	few	TGTGCCAGCAGCCAAGCCGGGACGGCGGAGACCCAGTACTTC	CASSQAGTAETQYF
19	.	TRBV4-1	TRBJ1-1	few	TGCGCCAGCAGCCCTCCCGTCGACAGCGAAACACCGTCCCCATTGGGAGCTTTCTTT	CASSPPVDSETPSPLGAFF
17	TRBD1	TRBV7-9	TRBJ1-1	.	TGTGCCAGCAGCCCCTACCTCGGGACAGGGGCAAACACTGAAGCTTTCTTT	CASSPYLGTGANTEAFF
15	TRBD1	TRBV7-2	TRBJ2-7	.	TGTGCCAGCAGCTTAGGTGGGACAGGGGGGTCCGAGCAGTACTTC	CASSLGGTGGSEQYF
14	.	TRBV4-1	TRBJ2-5	few	TGCGCCAGCAGCCCCCTGGGGCTGGGAGAGACCCAGTACTTC	CASSPLGLGETQYF
13	TRBD2	TRBV29-1	TRBJ2-7	.	TGCAGCGTCGAACTAGCGGGAGGATTCGAGCAGTACTTC	CSVELAGGFEQYF
16	TRBD1	TRBV9	TRBJ1-1	medium-sized	TGTGCCAGCAGCGGAGACAGGGAGACCCTGAACACTGAAGCTTTCTTT	CASSGDRETLNTEAFF
13	TRBD2	TRBV29-1	TRBJ2-7	.	TGCAGCGGGACACTAGCGGGCTCCTACGAGCAGTACTTC	CSGTLAGSYEQYF
13	.	TRBV9	TRBJ1-1	.	TGTGCCAGCAGCGTAGAGGCGAACACTGAAGCTTTCTTT	CASSVEANTEAFF
15	.	TRBV28	TRBJ2-1	.	TGTGCCAGCAGTCTGGACAACAGCTTGTACAATGAGCAGTTCTTC	CASSLDNSLYNEQFF
15	.	TRBV9	TRBJ2-3	few	TGTGCCAGCAGCGTAGTGGCGCGAGGGACAGATACGCAGTATTTT	CASSVVARGTDTQYF
14	.	TRBV15	TRBJ1-1	medium-sized	TGTGCCACCAGCAGAGATGGTGGGTACACTGAAGCTTTCTTT	CATSRDGGYTEAFF
15	TRBD1	TRBV7-9	TRBJ2-7	large	TGTGCCAGCAGCTATGACGGGACAGTCCACTACGAGCAGTACTTC	CASSYDGTVHYEQYF
15	.	TRBV10-1	TRBJ2-7	.	TGCGCCAGCAGTGAGGCCGGGACAAACGACTACGAGCAGTACTTC	CASSEAGTNDYEQYF
15	.	TRBV5-4	TRBJ2-1	.	TGTGCCAGCAGCCAAACGGTTAGGGTGTACAATGAGCAGTTCTTC	CASSQTVRVYNEQFF
16	.	TRBV19	TRBJ2-3	.	TGTGCCAGTAGTATACTGTGGGGGGCCCTCACAGATACGCAGTATTTT	CASSILWGALTDTQYF
15	.	TRBV7-3	TRBJ2-1	.	TGTGCCAGCAGCTTAACAGGTAGCGTTCGTCATGAGCAGTTCTTC	CASSLTGSVRHEQFF
13	.	TRBV5-5	TRBJ2-7	medium-sized	TGTGCCAGCAGCCACGGAGTGGGCGTCGAGCAGTACTTC	CASSHGVGVEQYF
11	.	TRBV28	TRBJ1-5	few	TGTGCCAGCAGTTTCGGACAGCCCCAGCATTTT	CASSFGQPQHF
14	.	TRBV7-9	TRBJ2-5	.	TGTGCCAGCAGCTTAGTCTCCGGTCAAGAGACCCAGTACTTC	CASSLVSGQETQYF
17	.	TRBV5-1	TRBJ2-3	medium-sized	TGCGCCAGCAGCCTGCCAGAAACCGGGACTGGGACAGATACGCAGTATTTT	CASSLPETGTGTDTQYF
16	.	TRBV28	TRBJ2-5	few	TGTGCCAGCAGTCACCCCCGGGGCAGGGGACAAGAGACCCAGTACTTC	CASSHPRGRGQETQYF
15	TRBD1	TRBV9	TRBJ2-7	.	TGTGCCAGCAGCGTAGTGGCAGGGGGCCCCTACGAGCAGTACTTC	CASSVVAGGPYEQYF
16	TRBD1	TRBV27	TRBJ2-7	.	TGTGCCAGCAGTCCCCCCAGGACAGGGTATACCTACGAGCAGTACTTC	CASSPPRTGYTYEQYF
14	TRBD2	TRBV4-2	TRBJ2-1	once	TGTGCCAGCAGCCAGCGGGAGGGCCATGTTGAGCAGTTCTTC	CASSQREGHVEQFF
14	TRBD1	TRBV28	TRBJ1-1	.	TGTGCCAGCAGTTTGGGGACAGGGTGGGCTGAAGCTTTCTTT	CASSLGTGWAEAFF
12	.	TRBV15	TRBJ2-1	few	TGTGCCACCAGCACCTCCGTTGGGGAGCAGTTCTTC	CATSTSVGEQFF
15	TRBD2	TRBV2	TRBJ2-3	few	TGTGCCAGCCAGGGGACTAGCGGGAGGACAGATACGCAGTATTTT	CASQGTSGRTDTQYF